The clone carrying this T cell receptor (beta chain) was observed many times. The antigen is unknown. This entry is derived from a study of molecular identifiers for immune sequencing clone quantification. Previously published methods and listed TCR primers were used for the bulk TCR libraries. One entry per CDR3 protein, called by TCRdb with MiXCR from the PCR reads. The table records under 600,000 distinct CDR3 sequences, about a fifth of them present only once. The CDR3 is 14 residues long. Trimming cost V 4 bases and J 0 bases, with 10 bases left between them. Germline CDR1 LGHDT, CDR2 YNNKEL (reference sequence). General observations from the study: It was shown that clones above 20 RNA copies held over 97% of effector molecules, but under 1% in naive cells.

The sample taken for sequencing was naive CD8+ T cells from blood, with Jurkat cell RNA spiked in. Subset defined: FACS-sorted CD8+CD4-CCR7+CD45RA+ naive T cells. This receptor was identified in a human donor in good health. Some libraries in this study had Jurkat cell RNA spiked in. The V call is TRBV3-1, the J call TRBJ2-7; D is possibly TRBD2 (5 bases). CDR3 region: CASSLRGNSYEQYF. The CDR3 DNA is TGTGCCAGCAGCCTTCGGGGTAACTCCTACGAGCAGTACTTC.